This TCR beta chain stems from a study of cytomegalovirus exposure and HLA in healthy donors. The study, taken as a whole, reports: Rarity held for most TCR sequences, but there were some public TCRs that occurred in many donors. The authors enumerated 150 to 200 TCR beta chains as linked to cytomegalovirus.

A note on this clone: What it binds is not known.

Per the germline V gene, CDR1 is KGHSH and CDR2 is LQKENI. The ends lost 3 bases at V and 11 bases at J; junction bases unmatched: 12. The CDR3 has 15 amino acids. The PCR had 60 Vbeta and 13 Jbeta primers. In the study's own analysis: It was a later analysis that counted tens of millions of unique TCR beta chains, of which some 10 million were shared. The table came from immunoSEQ multiplex PCR; TCRdb's copy has only in-frame clones and leaves some out. V, J and clone size reflect that table, while D and trimming were determined from the DNA. Found here are approximately 170,000 clones, roughly 77% of them singletons; the top ten hold more than 4%.

Specimen: PBMCs. This TCR was recovered from a man in his thirties or forties in good health and CMV-seropositive. The V call is TRBV18, the J call TRBJ2-5; 10 positions agree with TRBD1. In nucleotides, the CDR3 is TGTGCCAGCTCACCGCCGGGACAGGGGTCCGGTGAGCAGTACTTC. Translated, it gives CASSPPGQGSGEQYF.